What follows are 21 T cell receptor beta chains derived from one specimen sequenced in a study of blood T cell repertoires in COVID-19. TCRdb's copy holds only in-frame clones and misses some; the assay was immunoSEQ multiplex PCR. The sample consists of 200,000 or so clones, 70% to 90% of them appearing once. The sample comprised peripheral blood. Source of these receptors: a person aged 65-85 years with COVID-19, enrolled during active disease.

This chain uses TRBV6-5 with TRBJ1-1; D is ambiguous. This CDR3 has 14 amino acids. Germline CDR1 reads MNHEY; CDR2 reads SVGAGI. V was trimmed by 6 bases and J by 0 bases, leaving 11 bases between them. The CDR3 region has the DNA TGTGCCAGCAGCCCCAGACAAATGAACACTGAAGCTTTCTTT. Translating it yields CASSPRQMNTEAFF.

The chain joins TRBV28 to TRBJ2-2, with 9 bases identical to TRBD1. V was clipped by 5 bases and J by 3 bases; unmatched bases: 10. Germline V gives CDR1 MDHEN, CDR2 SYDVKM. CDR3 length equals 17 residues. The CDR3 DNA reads TGTGCCAGCAGTAGACCACAGGGGGCGCACGACACCGGGGAGCTGTTTTTT. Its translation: CASSRPQGAHDTGELFF.

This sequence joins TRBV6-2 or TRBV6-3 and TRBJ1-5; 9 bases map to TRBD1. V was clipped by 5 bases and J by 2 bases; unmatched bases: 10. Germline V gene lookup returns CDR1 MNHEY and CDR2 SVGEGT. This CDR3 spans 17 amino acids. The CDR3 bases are TGTGCCAGCAGTCCCGGGACAGGGATTTTCGGCAATCAGCCCCAGCATTTT. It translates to CASSPGTGIFGNQPQHF.

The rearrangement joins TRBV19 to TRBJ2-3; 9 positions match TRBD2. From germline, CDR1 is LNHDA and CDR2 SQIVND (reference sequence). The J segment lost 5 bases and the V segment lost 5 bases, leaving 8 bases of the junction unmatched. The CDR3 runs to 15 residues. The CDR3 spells CASSVASGALDTQYF. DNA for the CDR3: TGTGCCAGTAGTGTGGCTAGCGGGGCATTAGATACGCAGTATTTT.

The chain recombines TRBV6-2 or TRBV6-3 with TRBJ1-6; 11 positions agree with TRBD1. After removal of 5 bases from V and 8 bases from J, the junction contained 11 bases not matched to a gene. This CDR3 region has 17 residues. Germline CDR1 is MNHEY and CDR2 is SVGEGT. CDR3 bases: TGTGCCAGCAGTCCCCATTTGGGACAGGGGGTTCATTCACCCCTCCACTTT. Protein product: CASSPHLGQGVHSPLHF.

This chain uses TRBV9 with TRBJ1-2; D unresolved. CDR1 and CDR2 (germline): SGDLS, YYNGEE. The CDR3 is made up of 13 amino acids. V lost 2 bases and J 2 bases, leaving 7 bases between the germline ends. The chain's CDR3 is CASSVEGNYGYTF. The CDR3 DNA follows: TGTGCCAGCAGCGTGGAGGGCAACTATGGCTACACCTTC.

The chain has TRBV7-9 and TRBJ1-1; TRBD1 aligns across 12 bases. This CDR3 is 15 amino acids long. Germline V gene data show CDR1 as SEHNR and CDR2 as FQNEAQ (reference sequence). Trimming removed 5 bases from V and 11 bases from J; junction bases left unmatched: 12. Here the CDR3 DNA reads TGTGCCAGCAGCGTTACGGGACAGGGGGCGCTTTGGGCTTTCTTT. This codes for CASSVTGQGALWAFF.

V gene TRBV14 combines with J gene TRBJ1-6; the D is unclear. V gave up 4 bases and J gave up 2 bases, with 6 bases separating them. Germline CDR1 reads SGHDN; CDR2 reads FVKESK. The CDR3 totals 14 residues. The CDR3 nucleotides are TGTGCCAGCAGCCGAGACACCTATAATTCACCCCTCCACTTT. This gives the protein CASSRDTYNSPLHF.

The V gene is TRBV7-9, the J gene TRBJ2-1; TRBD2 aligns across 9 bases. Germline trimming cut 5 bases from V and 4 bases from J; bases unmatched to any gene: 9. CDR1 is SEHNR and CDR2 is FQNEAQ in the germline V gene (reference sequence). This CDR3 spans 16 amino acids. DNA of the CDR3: TGTGCCAGCAGCCCGACTAGCGGTGGTGTTTACAATGAGCAGTTCTTC. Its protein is CASSPTSGGVYNEQFF.

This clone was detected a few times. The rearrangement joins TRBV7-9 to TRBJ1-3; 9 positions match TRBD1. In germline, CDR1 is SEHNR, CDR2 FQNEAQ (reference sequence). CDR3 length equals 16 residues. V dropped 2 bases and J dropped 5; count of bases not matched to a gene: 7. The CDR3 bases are TGTGCCAGCAGCTTAAGCGGACAGGGGTGGAGAAACACCATATATTTT. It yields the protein CASSLSGQGWRNTIYF.

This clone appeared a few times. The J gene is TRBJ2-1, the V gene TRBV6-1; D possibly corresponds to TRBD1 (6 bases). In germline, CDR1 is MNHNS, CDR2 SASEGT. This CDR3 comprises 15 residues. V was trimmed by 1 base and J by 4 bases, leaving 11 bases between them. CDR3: CASSEDREYYNEQFF. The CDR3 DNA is TGTGCCAGCAGTGAAGACAGGGAGTATTACAATGAGCAGTTCTTC.

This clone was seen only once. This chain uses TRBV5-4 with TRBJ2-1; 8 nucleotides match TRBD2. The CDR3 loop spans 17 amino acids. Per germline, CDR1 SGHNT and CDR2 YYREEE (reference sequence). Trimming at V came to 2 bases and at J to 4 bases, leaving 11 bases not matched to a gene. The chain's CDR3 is CASSFLSAGDTYNEQFF. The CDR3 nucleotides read TGTGCCAGCAGCTTTTTATCAGCGGGAGACACATACAATGAGCAGTTCTTC.

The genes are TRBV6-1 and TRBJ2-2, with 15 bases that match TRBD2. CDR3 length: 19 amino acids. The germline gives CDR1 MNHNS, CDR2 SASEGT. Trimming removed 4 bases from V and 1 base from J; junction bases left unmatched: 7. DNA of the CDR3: TGTGCCAGCAGTGTGAGGGGGACTAGCGGGAGGCAGAACACCGGGGAGCTGTTTTTT. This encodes CASSVRGTSGRQNTGELFF.

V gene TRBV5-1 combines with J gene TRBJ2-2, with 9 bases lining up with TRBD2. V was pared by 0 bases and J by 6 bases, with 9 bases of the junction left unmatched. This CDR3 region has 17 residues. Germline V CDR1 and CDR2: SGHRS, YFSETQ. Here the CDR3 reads CASSLAVAGGPSGELFF. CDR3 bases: TGCGCCAGCAGCTTGGCGGTGGCGGGAGGGCCCTCCGGGGAGCTGTTTTTT.

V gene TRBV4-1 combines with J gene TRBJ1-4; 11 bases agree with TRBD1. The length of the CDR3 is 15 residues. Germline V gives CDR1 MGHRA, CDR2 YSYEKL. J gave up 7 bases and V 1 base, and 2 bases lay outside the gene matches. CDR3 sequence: CASSQGDRGIEKLFF. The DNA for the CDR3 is TGCGCCAGCAGCCAAGGGGACAGGGGGATTGAAAAACTGTTTTTT.

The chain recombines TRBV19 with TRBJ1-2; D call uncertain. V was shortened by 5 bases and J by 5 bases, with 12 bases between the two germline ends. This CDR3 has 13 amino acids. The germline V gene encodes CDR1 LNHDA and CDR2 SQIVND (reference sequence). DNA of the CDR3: TGTGCCAGTAGTCTCCGGTCGGGGTATGGCTACACCTTC. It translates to CASSLRSGYGYTF.

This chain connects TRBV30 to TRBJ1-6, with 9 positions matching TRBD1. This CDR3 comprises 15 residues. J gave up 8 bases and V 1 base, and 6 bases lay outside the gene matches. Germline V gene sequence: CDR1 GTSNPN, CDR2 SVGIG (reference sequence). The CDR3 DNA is TGTGCCTGGAGTGGGGGGGACAGGGTTTATTCACCCCTCCACTTT. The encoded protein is CAWSGGDRVYSPLHF.

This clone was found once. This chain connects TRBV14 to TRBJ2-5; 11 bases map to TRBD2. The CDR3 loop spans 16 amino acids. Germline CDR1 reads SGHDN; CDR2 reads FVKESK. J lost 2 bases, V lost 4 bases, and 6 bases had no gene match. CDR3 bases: TGTGCCAGCAGCCCCCTTCTAGCGGGGGGACAAGAGACCCAGTACTTC. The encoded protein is CASSPLLAGGQETQYF.

The CDR3 sequence is CASSPPGGLSYGYTF. CDR3 DNA sequence: TGTGCCAGCAGTCCACCGGGGGGACTAAGCTATGGCTACACCTTC. The rearrangement joins TRBV28 to TRBJ1-2; TRBD1 might be the D (5 bases). CDR3 length equals 15 residues. V lost 5 bases and J lost 4, with 17 bases in between. CDR1 is MDHEN, CDR2 SYDVKM, per germline.

The DNA for the CDR3 is TGTGCCAGCAGTCCTAAAGCGGGGGGCCTTCCTCGGGAGCTGTTTTTT. Translating gives CASSPKAGGLPRELFF. V is TRBV27 and J is TRBJ2-2, with TRBD2 matching over 9 bases. From germline, CDR1 is MNHEY and CDR2 SMNVEV (reference sequence). There are 16 residues in the CDR3. Trimming removed 5 bases from V and 9 bases from J; junction bases left unmatched: 13.

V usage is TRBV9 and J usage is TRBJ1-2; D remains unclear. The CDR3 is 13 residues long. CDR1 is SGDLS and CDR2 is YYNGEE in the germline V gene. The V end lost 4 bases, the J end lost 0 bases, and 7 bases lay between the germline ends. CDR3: CASSHSSNYGYTF. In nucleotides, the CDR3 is TGTGCCAGCAGCCACAGTTCTAACTATGGCTACACCTTC.